Following are 22 T cell receptor beta chains from one sample sequenced in a study of blood T cell repertoires in COVID-19. Method: immunoSEQ multiplex PCR; TCRdb's copy keeps in-frame clones and lacks some. The data hold fewer than 400,000 clones, with approximately 90% observed a single time. Sequenced: PBMCs or T cells enriched from blood (not recorded which). These receptors came from a woman under 40 who had been exposed to COVID-19.

DNA for the CDR3: TGTGCCAGCAGTGACAGCGGCTATAGCAATCAGCCCCAGCATTTT. The encoded protein is CASSDSGYSNQPQHF. The chain links TRBV6-1 to TRBJ1-5; unclear D gene. The V and J ends lost 3 bases and 0 bases respectively, with 9 bases between them. Germline CDR1 reads MNHNS; CDR2 reads SASEGT. The CDR3 contains 15 residues.

The chain carries TRBV28 and TRBJ2-4, with D hard to call. Germline V CDR1 and CDR2: MDHEN, SYDVKM. V was pared by 5 bases and J by 9 bases, with 11 bases between. The CDR3 has 12 amino acids. The DNA for the CDR3 is TGTGCCAGCAGTCCGATGCGTCCCATTCAGTACTTC. Its protein product is CASSPMRPIQYF.

This chain links TRBV9 with TRBJ1-1; 7 bases are shared with TRBD1. This CDR3 comprises 13 residues. Germline-derived CDR1 and CDR2 are SGDLS and YYNGEE. V was clipped by 2 bases and J by 5 bases; unmatched bases: 3. CDR3 loop: CASSVDRDTEAFF. CDR3 nucleotides: TGTGCCAGCAGCGTCGACAGGGATACTGAAGCTTTCTTT.

The chain carries TRBV6-5 and TRBJ1-4; 8 nucleotides line up with TRBD1. CDR1 is MNHEY and CDR2 is SVGAGI in the germline V gene. After removal of 6 bases from V and 7 bases from J, the junction contained 4 bases not matched to a gene. The CDR3 runs 13 residues. DNA of the CDR3: TGTGCCAGCAGAACACAGGGGGGTGAAAAACTGTTTTTT. Residues: CASRTQGGEKLFF.

On this clone: In the same sample, other DNA sequences code for this CDR3. The V gene is TRBV3-1 (or the pseudogene TRBV3-2), the J gene TRBJ2-3; tentative D call: TRBD2 (5 bases). CDR1 is LGHDT, CDR2 YNNKEL, per germline (reference sequence). The CDR3 spans 13 residues. The V end was cut by 5 bases, the J end by 6 bases, with 12 bases between. CDR3 coding DNA: TGTGCCAGCAGCAGGCTAGCAGGTGATACGCAGTATTTT. It specifies CASSRLAGDTQYF.

The V gene is TRBV6-5, the J gene TRBJ1-4; D remains ambiguous. The CDR3 spans 14 residues. The germline V gene has CDR1 MNHEY and CDR2 SVGAGI. The V gene lost 2 bases and the J gene lost 7 bases, with 11 bases spanning the gap. CDR3 region: CASSYRRNFEKLFF. CDR3 in DNA: TGTGCCAGCAGTTACAGGAGAAACTTTGAAAAACTGTTTTTT.

This clone occurred a few times. The chain links TRBV7-9 to TRBJ1-5; D perhaps matches TRBD1 (6 bases). The CDR3 contains 15 residues. V was cut by 4 bases and J by 7 bases, with 17 bases left in between. CDR1 SEHNR and CDR2 FQNEAQ come from the germline V gene (reference sequence). The CDR3 loop reads CASSSARGYGQPQHF. In DNA, the CDR3 is TGTGCCAGCAGCTCTGCGAGGGGGTATGGACAGCCCCAGCATTTT.

This clone was counted a single time. The CDR3 is CASSFLGGQGGYGYTF. The CDR3 coding sequence is TGTGCCAGCAGTTTCCTAGGGGGACAGGGAGGCTATGGCTACACCTTC. V is TRBV27 and J is TRBJ1-2; 9 nucleotides align to TRBD1. The CDR3 is 16 residues long. After removal of 3 bases from V and 4 bases from J, the junction contained 9 bases not matched to a gene. Germline V gene sequence: CDR1 MNHEY, CDR2 SMNVEV (reference sequence).

This chain uses TRBV29-1 with TRBJ2-1; D perhaps matches TRBD2 (5 bases). The V gene's germline CDR1 is SQVTM and CDR2 ANQGSEA. The CDR3 is made up of 17 amino acids. V lost 4 bases, J lost 7 bases, and 26 bases lay in between. The CDR3 region has the DNA TGCAGCGTTGTAGGTTTAGAGGGCAGGTACTGGGGAAATGAGCAGTTCTTC. Amino acid sequence: CSVVGLEGRYWGNEQFF.

This chain uses TRBV4-3 with TRBJ1-4, with 8 bases fitting TRBD1. J lost 4 bases, V lost 3 bases, and 4 bases had no gene match. CDR3 length: 15 amino acids. Germline V gives CDR1 LGHNA, CDR2 YSLEER. The chain's CDR3 is CASSHRGQGNEKLFF. In DNA form, the CDR3 reads TGCGCCAGCAGCCACCGAGGACAGGGTAATGAAAAACTGTTTTTT.

In this sample, this clone turned up once. The J gene is TRBJ1-1, the V gene TRBV7-2, with 7 nucleotides matching TRBD1. Germline V lookup: CDR1 SGHTA, CDR2 FQGNSA. Trimming took 3 bases from V and 4 from J; bases not matched to a gene: 5. The CDR3 is made up of 14 amino acids. In nucleotides, the CDR3 is TGTGCCAGCAGCTTGACAGGGTTCGGCACTGAAGCTTTCTTT. The encoded protein is CASSLTGFGTEAFF.

The chain joins TRBV23-1 to TRBJ2-7; 7 positions agree with TRBD1. TRBV23-1 is identified as an open reading frame with a role that is uncertain. This CDR3 is built from 16 residues. The V gene end was trimmed by 4 bases and the J gene end by 3 bases; junction bases not matched to a gene: 12. CDR3 in DNA: TGCGCCAGCAGTCTAATGTCGCCGGGACAGAGCTACGAGCAGTACTTC. This sequence encodes CASSLMSPGQSYEQYF.

Comments on this clone: The sample carries other DNA sequences with the same CDR3. This rearrangement joins TRBV20-1 to TRBJ1-2; 8 nucleotides match TRBD1. J gave up 5 bases and V 6 bases, and 2 bases lay outside the gene matches. The germline gives CDR1 DFQATT, CDR2 SNEGSKA (reference sequence). The CDR3 loop spans 11 amino acids. The CDR3 reads CSATGGYGYTF. The CDR3 region has the DNA TGCAGTGCAACAGGGGGATATGGCTACACCTTC.

The rearrangement joins TRBV7-2 to TRBJ1-2; 7 bases are a match to TRBD1. The CDR3 consists of 14 residues. Germline lookup yields CDR1 SGHTA and CDR2 FQGNSA. The V gene end was trimmed by 5 bases and the J gene end by 3 bases; junction bases not matched to a gene: 6. In DNA form, the CDR3 reads TGTGCCAGCAGCCCAAGACAGGGAGACTATGGCTACACCTTC. This gives the protein CASSPRQGDYGYTF.

This chain uses TRBV5-5 with TRBJ1-2, with 12 positions matching TRBD1. The CDR3 is 14 residues long. Losses at the gene ends were 4 bases for V and 8 bases for J; bases not matched to a gene: 6. Germline CDR1 is SGHKS and CDR2 is YYEKEE (reference sequence). The CDR3 loop reads CASSRDRGLRGYTF. The DNA for the CDR3 is TGTGCCAGCAGCAGGGACAGGGGGCTGAGGGGCTACACCTTC.

V is TRBV4-1 and J is TRBJ1-1; a weak D match, TRBD1 (6 bases). CDR3 length: 16 residues. CDR1 and CDR2 (germline): MGHRA, YSYEKL. V was trimmed by 1 base and J by 1 base, leaving 13 bases between them. The CDR3 here is CASSQVAYRENTEAFF. The CDR3 nucleotides are TGCGCCAGCAGCCAAGTTGCCTACAGGGAGAACACTGAAGCTTTCTTT.

The J gene is TRBJ1-3, the V gene TRBV27; 7 bases match TRBD1. The length of the CDR3 is 15 residues. Looked up from germline, CDR1 is MNHEY and CDR2 is SMNVEV (reference sequence). Trimming removed 4 bases from V and 4 bases from J; junction bases left unmatched: 7. CDR3 DNA: TGTGCCAGCAGTTCCTACAGGGGAATCGGAAACACCATATATTTT. Its protein product is CASSSYRGIGNTIYF.

The V call is TRBV5-1, the J call TRBJ1-1, with D possibly TRBD1 on 6 matching bases. Germline CDR1 and CDR2: SGHRS and YFSETQ. The V end was cut by 1 base, the J end by 4 bases, with 20 bases between. CDR3 size: 17 residues. This chain's CDR3 is CASSLRSPRQGLTEAFF. CDR3 in DNA: TGCGCCAGCAGCTTGAGGTCCCCTAGGCAGGGGCTCACTGAAGCTTTCTTT.

This clone showed up just once. The genes are TRBV18 and TRBJ2-5; 11 nucleotides match TRBD1. Germline loops: CDR1 KGHSH, CDR2 LQKENI. This CDR3 spans 16 amino acids. The V and J ends lost 2 bases and 2 bases, in that order; junction bases with no gene match: 4. The CDR3 DNA reads as TGTGCCAGCTCACCAGAACGGGACAGGGGGCAAGAGACCCAGTACTTC. Residues: CASSPERDRGQETQYF.

V usage is TRBV6-1 and J usage is TRBJ2-3, with 9 positions matching TRBD1. This CDR3 has 20 amino acids. Germline loops: CDR1 MNHNS, CDR2 SASEGT. V lost 2 bases, J lost 1 base, and 16 bases stayed unmatched. This chain's CDR3 is CASSEYPHVTGGIRTDTQYF. The CDR3 region has the DNA TGTGCCAGCAGTGAATATCCCCACGTTACAGGGGGCATCCGCACAGATACGCAGTATTTT.

This chain uses TRBV7-2 with TRBJ1-1; 7 positions match TRBD1. Per germline, CDR1 SGHTA and CDR2 FQGNSA. The length of the CDR3 is 15 residues. V trimming: 4 bases; J trimming: 0 bases; junction bases outside the gene matches: 5. The CDR3 reads CASSSGQHMNTEAFF. Here the CDR3 DNA reads TGTGCCAGCAGCTCGGGACAGCACATGAACACTGAAGCTTTCTTT.

This clone was detected ten times or more. J is TRBJ1-4 and V is TRBV2, with D maybe TRBD1 (5 bases). The V end was cut by 8 bases, the J end by 3 bases, with 19 bases between. CDR1 and CDR2 from the germline V gene are SNHLY and FYNNEI. The CDR3 length is 16 residues. CDR3 amino acids: CASEVVPSRANEKLFF. The CDR3 DNA follows: TGTGCCAGCGAGGTGGTCCCGTCCAGGGCTAATGAAAAACTGTTTTTT.